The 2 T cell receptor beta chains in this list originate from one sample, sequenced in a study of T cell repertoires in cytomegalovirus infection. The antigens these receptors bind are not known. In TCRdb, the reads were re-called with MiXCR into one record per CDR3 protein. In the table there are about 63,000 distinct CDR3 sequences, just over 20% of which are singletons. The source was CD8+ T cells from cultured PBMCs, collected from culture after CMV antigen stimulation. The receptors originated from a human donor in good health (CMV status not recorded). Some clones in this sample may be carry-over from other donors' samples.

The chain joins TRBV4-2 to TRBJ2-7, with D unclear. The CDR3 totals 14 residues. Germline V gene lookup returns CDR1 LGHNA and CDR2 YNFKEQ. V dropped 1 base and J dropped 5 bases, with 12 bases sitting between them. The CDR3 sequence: CASSQVGEPDEQYF. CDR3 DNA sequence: TGTGCCAGCAGCCAAGTTGGGGAACCCGACGAGCAGTACTTC.

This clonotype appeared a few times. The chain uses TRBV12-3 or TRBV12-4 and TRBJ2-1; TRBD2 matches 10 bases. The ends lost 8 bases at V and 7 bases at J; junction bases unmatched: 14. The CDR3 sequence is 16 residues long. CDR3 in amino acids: CASFDGGLAASNEQFF. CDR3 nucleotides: TGTGCCAGCTTTGATGGTGGACTAGCGGCAAGTAATGAGCAGTTCTTC.